The 3 T cell receptor beta chains in this list originate from one sample, sequenced in a study of technical replicates of blood from a handful of donors. Repertoires were generated with immunoSEQ multiplex PCR, while TCRdb's copy carries only in-frame clones and drops some. The table shows tens of thousands of clones, with about 92% occurring only once. The sample consisted of T cells isolated from PBMCs. These receptors were obtained from a human donor in good health.

This clone has a single count. The CDR3 is CASSYPGLQETQYF. CDR3 coding DNA: TGTGCCAGCAGCTATCCGGGTCTTCAAGAGACCCAGTACTTC. The chain employs TRBV11-3 and TRBJ2-5; D gene unclear. Looked up from germline, CDR1 is SGHNT and CDR2 is YENEEA. The CDR3 has 14 residues. Trimming pared 4 bases from V and 2 bases from J, leaving 11 bases between.

The rearrangement joins TRBV4-2 to TRBJ2-1; D gene ambiguous. This CDR3 spans 15 amino acids. Trimming removed 0 bases from V and 2 bases from J, with 8 bases in between. Germline values: CDR1 LGHNA, CDR2 YNFKEQ. CDR3 DNA sequence: TGTGCCAGCAGCCAAGAGCCCGCGCCCTACAATGAGCAGTTCTTC. Encoded protein: CASSQEPAPYNEQFF.

This chain uses TRBV11-2 with TRBJ2-5; weak D call: TRBD2 (7 bases). The CDR3 runs 15 residues. CDR1 and CDR2 from the germline V gene are SGHAT and FQNNGV. Between the trimmed V and J ends, which lost 10 bases and 4 bases, there was a span of 22 bases. The CDR3 loop reads CATISEGGARETQYF. Written as DNA, the CDR3 is TGTGCCACCATTAGTGAGGGGGGGGCACGAGAGACCCAGTACTTC.